These 5 T cell receptor beta chains originate from one sample sequenced in a study of blood T cell repertoires in COVID-19. Here immunoSEQ multiplex PCR was the method, and the copy in TCRdb shows in-frame clones only, minus some. The data hold roughly 140,000 clones, with approximately 80% observed a single time. The sample consisted of PBMCs or T cells enriched from blood (not recorded which). The origin of the receptors is a woman between 18 and 29 years old who had been exposed to COVID-19.

The chain carries TRBV3-1 (or the pseudogene TRBV3-2) and TRBJ1-1; D unresolved. Germline-derived CDR1 and CDR2 are LGHDT and YNNKEL (reference sequence). V lost 3 bases, J lost 0 bases, and 8 bases lay in between. CDR3 length: 14 residues. The CDR3 here is CASSQGDMNTEAFF. Here the CDR3 DNA reads TGTGCCAGCAGCCAGGGAGACATGAACACTGAAGCTTTCTTT.

The DNA of the CDR3 is TGTGCCAGCAGTCCCGGACAGGGGTTTCCGCCGAACTATGGCTACACCTTC. Its translation is CASSPGQGFPPNYGYTF. V and J are TRBV28 and TRBJ1-2; 9 nucleotides line up with TRBD1. The CDR3 totals 17 residues. Trimming removed 5 bases from V and 2 bases from J; junction bases left unmatched: 12. Germline-derived CDR1 and CDR2 are MDHEN and SYDVKM.

The J gene is TRBJ1-4, the V gene TRBV7-9; 7 bases match TRBD1. This CDR3 comprises 13 residues. Germline V lookup: CDR1 SEHNR, CDR2 FQNEAQ (reference sequence). Unmatched junction bases numbered 15, after V lost 11 bases and J lost 12 bases. CDR3 residues: CAGVRRQGGELFF. The CDR3 nucleotides read TGTGCCGGTGTAAGAAGACAGGGTGGGGAACTGTTTTTT.

The CDR3 DNA is TGTGCCTGGCAAAGGGAGGTTCGGGCTTTCTTT. It codes for CAWQREVRAFF. V gene TRBV30 combines with J gene TRBJ1-1, with D uncertain. V lost 5 bases and J lost 11, with 15 bases in between. CDR1 is GTSNPN and CDR2 is SVGIG in the germline V gene (reference sequence). This CDR3 has 11 amino acids.

The CDR3 protein is CASSLFMGASYEQYF. CDR3 coding DNA: TGTGCCAGCAGTTTATTTATGGGGGCCTCCTACGAGCAGTACTTC. The chain couples TRBV28 to TRBJ2-7; D possibly corresponds to TRBD1 (6 bases). In germline, CDR1 is MDHEN, CDR2 SYDVKM. The CDR3 totals 15 residues. The ends were cut back, 1 base at V and 0 bases at J, with 10 bases in the middle.